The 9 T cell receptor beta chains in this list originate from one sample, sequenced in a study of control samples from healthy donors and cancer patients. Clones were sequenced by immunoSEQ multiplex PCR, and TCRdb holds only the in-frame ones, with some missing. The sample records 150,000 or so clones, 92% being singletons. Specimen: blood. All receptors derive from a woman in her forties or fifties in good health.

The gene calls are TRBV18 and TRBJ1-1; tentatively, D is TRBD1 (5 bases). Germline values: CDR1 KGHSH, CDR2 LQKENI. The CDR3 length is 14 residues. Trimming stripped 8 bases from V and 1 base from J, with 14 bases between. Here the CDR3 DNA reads TGTGCCAGCGCGCGACAGATCGGGAACACTGAAGCTTTCTTT. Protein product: CASARQIGNTEAFF.

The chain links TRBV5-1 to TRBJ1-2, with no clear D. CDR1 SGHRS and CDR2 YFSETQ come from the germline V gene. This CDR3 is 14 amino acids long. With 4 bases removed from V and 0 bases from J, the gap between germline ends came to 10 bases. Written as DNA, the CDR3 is TGCGCCAGCAGCCACCGGGGTGCTAACTATGGCTACACCTTC. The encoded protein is CASSHRGANYGYTF.

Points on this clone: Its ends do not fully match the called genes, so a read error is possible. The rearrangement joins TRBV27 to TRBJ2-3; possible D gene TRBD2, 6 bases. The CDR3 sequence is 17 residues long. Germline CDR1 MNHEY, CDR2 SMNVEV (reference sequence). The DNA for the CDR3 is TGTGCCAGCAGTTTATTCGGGACTCCCAAGAGCACATATACGCAGTATTTT. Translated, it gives CASSLFGTPKSTYTQYF.

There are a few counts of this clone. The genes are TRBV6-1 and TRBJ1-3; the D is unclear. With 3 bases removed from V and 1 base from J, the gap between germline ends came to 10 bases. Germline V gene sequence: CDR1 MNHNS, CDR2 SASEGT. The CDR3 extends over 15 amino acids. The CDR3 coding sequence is TGTGCCAGCAGTGACCAGGAGGCGTCTGGAAACACCATATATTTT. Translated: CASSDQEASGNTIYF.

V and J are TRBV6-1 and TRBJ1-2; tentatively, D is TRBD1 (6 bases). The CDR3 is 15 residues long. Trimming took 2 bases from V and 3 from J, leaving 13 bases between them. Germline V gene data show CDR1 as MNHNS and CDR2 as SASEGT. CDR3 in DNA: TGTGCCAGCAGTGAACTGACAGGAACACACTATGGCTACACCTTC. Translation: CASSELTGTHYGYTF.

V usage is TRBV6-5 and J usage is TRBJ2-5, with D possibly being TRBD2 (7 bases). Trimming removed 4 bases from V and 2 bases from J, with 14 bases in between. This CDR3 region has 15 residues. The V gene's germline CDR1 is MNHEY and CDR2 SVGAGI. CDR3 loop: CASSWSGEGQETQYF. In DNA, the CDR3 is TGTGCCAGCAGTTGGTCAGGGGAGGGACAAGAGACCCAGTACTTC.

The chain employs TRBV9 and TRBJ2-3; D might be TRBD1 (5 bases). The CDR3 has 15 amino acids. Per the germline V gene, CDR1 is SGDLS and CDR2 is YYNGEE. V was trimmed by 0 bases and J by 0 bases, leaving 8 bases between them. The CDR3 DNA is TGTGCCAGCAGCGTAGCAGGACACAGCACAGATACGCAGTATTTT. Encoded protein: CASSVAGHSTDTQYF.

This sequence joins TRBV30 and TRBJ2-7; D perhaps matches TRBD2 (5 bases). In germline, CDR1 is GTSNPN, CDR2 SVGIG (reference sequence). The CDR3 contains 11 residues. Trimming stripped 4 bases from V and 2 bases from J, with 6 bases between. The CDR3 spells CAWKEAYEQYF. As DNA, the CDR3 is TGTGCCTGGAAGGAGGCCTACGAGCAGTACTTC.

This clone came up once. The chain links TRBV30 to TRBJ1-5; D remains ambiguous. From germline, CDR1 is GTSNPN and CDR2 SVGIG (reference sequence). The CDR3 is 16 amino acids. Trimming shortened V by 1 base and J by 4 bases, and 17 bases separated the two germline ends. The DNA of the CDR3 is TGTGCCTGGAGTGCGGGGAGATGGATAGCGAATCAGCCCCAGCATTTT. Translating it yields CAWSAGRWIANQPQHF. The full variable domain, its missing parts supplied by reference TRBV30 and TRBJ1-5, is SQTIHQWPATLVQPVGSPLSLECTVEGTSNPNLYWYRQAAGRGLQLLFYSVGIGQISSEVPQNLSASRPQDRQFILSSKKLLLSDSGFYLCAWSAGRWIANQPQHFGDGTRLSIL.